Shown below are 13 T cell receptor beta chains from a single sample sequenced in a study of early T cells in non-severe SARS-CoV-2 infection. TCRdb processed the 5' RACE reads anew with MiXCR; each CDR3 protein has one entry. The top ten hold 4.6% of the sample, which has about 44,000 distinct CDR3 sequences, roughly 23% seen once. Sequenced material: whole blood, taken at baseline. Every receptor here comes from an adult who was a healthcare worker with PCR-confirmed SARS-CoV-2 infection or an uninfected control (not recorded which).

The chain employs TRBV7-3 and TRBJ1-3; TRBD1 might be the D (6 bases). The CDR3 has 15 amino acids. Germline CDR1 is SGHTA and CDR2 is FQGTGA. The V end was cut by 1 base, the J end by 8 bases, with 15 bases between. CDR3 DNA: TGTGCCAGCAGCTTAAGTACCCTGGGGGCTGACACCATATATTTT. The encoded protein is CASSLSTLGADTIYF. Together with reference TRBV7-3 and TRBJ1-3, the CDR3 gives the full variable domain: GAGVSQTPSNKVTEKGKYVELRCDPISGHTALYWYRQSLGQGPEFLIYFQGTGAADDSGLPNDRFFAVRPEGSVSTLKIQRTERGDSAVYLCASSLSTLGADTIYFGEGSWLTVV.

V gene TRBV5-4 combines with J gene TRBJ1-2; 8 bases are shared with TRBD1. Germline CDR1 SGHNT, CDR2 YYREEE (reference sequence). J lost 1 base, V lost 4 bases, and 3 bases had no gene match. The CDR3 is made up of 14 amino acids. The CDR3 DNA reads as TGTGCCAGCAGCATCGACAGGGGTAACTATGGCTACACCTTC. Protein sequence: CASSIDRGNYGYTF.

This rearrangement joins TRBV6-2 or TRBV6-3 to TRBJ2-2; no clear D. V gave up 6 bases and J gave up 0 bases, with 17 bases separating them. This CDR3 spans 17 amino acids. CDR1 is MNHEY, CDR2 SVGEGT, per germline. The CDR3 DNA follows: TGTGCCAGCAGAGGGTCACCGGGTGTTGCGAACACCGGGGAGCTGTTTTTT. Encoded protein: CASRGSPGVANTGELFF.

This clonotype was counted ten times or more. The V call is TRBV7-8, the J call TRBJ2-5; a possible D gene is TRBD2 (6 bases). The CDR3 is made up of 13 amino acids. Trimming stripped 7 bases from V and 0 bases from J, with 9 bases between. Germline V lookup: CDR1 SGHVS, CDR2 FQNEAQ. The CDR3 DNA sequence: TGTGCCAGCATTCGGGGGTACCAAGAGACCCAGTACTTC. It is translated as CASIRGYQETQYF.

This clonotype was recorded a few times. The chain uses TRBV6-5 and TRBJ1-6; no firm D call. The germline V gene has CDR1 MNHEY and CDR2 SVGAGI. Trimming removed 2 bases from V and 7 bases from J, with 15 bases in between. The CDR3 spans 16 residues. The CDR3 reads CASSYGQARRNSPLHF. DNA of the CDR3: TGTGCCAGCAGTTACGGTCAGGCCAGGAGGAATTCACCCCTCCACTTT.

This clonotype appeared a few times. The chain employs TRBV4-2 and TRBJ2-4, with 9 bases aligning to TRBD1. Germline V gene sequence: CDR1 LGHNA, CDR2 YNFKEQ. V was pared by 3 bases and J by 6 bases, with 3 bases of the junction left unmatched. This CDR3 is built from 14 residues. For the CDR3, the DNA is TGTGCCAGCAGCCACAGACAGGGGGGAAACATTCAGTACTTC. This encodes CASSHRQGGNIQYF.

The V call is TRBV7-9, the J call TRBJ2-1, with 7 bases lining up with TRBD2. Germline loops: CDR1 SEHNR, CDR2 FQNEAQ (reference sequence). The CDR3 consists of 14 residues. V dropped 7 bases and J dropped 0; count of bases not matched to a gene: 3. This chain's CDR3 is CASMGGYSYNEQFF. CDR3 bases: TGTGCCAGCATGGGGGGGTACTCCTACAATGAGCAGTTCTTC.

The V call is TRBV29-1, the J call TRBJ2-7; the D gene is possibly TRBD1 (6 bases). The V end lost 6 bases, the J end lost 0 bases, and 12 bases lay between the germline ends. The CDR3 contains 13 residues. CDR1 is SQVTM and CDR2 is ANQGSEA in the germline V gene. CDR3 residues: CSVLQGYSYEQYF. In DNA, the CDR3 is TGCAGCGTGTTACAGGGTTACTCCTACGAGCAGTACTTC.

The chain has TRBV7-2 and TRBJ2-7; 9 positions agree with TRBD1. The CDR3 sequence is 13 residues long. V was pared by 3 bases and J by 5 bases, with 2 bases of the junction left unmatched. Germline-derived CDR1 and CDR2 are SGHTA and FQGNSA. The CDR3 here is CASSLGDRDEQYF. The CDR3 DNA reads as TGTGCCAGCAGCTTGGGGGACAGGGACGAGCAGTACTTC.

This clonotype was recorded a few times. The gene calls are TRBV4-2 and TRBJ1-3; no reliable D call. Germline values: CDR1 LGHNA, CDR2 YNFKEQ. The CDR3 is 16 amino acids. V was pared by 4 bases and J by 1 base, with 14 bases between. For the CDR3, the DNA is TGTGCCAGCAGCCTAGAGGGCAGTTCTTCTGGAAACACCATATATTTT. Protein product: CASSLEGSSSGNTIYF.

The chain carries TRBV7-2 and TRBJ2-3; 8 nucleotides agree with TRBD2. The germline V gene has CDR1 SGHTA and CDR2 FQGNSA. The CDR3 consists of 15 residues. V trimming: 8 bases; J trimming: 7 bases; junction bases outside the gene matches: 14. CDR3: CASHLIGGADNTQYF. CDR3 bases: TGTGCCAGCCATCTGATCGGGGGGGCGGACAATACGCAGTATTTT.

This chain joins TRBV11-2 and TRBJ1-1; D is uncertain. V was trimmed by 4 bases and J by 4 bases, leaving 19 bases between them. CDR3 length: 16 residues. Germline V lookup: CDR1 SGHAT, CDR2 FQNNGV. For the CDR3, the DNA is TGTGCCAGCAGCTACGACACCGAGAGGCTGGGCACTGAAGCTTTCTTT. Encoded protein: CASSYDTERLGTEAFF.

The CDR3 is CSARDRAGEYQPQHF. The CDR3 DNA sequence: TGCAGTGCTAGAGATCGGGCAGGGGAATATCAGCCCCAGCATTTT. The chain uses TRBV20-1 and TRBJ1-5; D may be TRBD1 (6 bases). The CDR3 consists of 15 residues. The V end was cut by 0 bases, the J end by 5 bases, with 14 bases between. Per the germline V gene, CDR1 is DFQATT and CDR2 is SNEGSKA (reference sequence).